The 7 T cell receptor beta chains below were found in one sample sequenced in a study of T cells after posttransplantation cyclophosphamide. The repertoire was sequenced with immunoSEQ multiplex PCR; TCRdb's copy has only in-frame clones and lacks some. Observed in the sample are around 10,000 clones, none of them singletons. A marrow graft followed busulfan-fludarabine conditioning, with cyclophosphamide on days +3 and +4. Sample: PBMCs, taken after allogeneic stem cell transplant with posttransplant cyclophosphamide. Source of these receptors: a female patient aged 40-50 years who received an allogeneic stem cell transplant from a related donor, was CMV-positive, and had no GVHD. Some T cells may have originated in the graft donor.

There are many counts of this clone. This chain links TRBV6-5 with TRBJ2-7, with TRBD2 identical over 8 bases. The length of the CDR3 is 13 residues. The trim removed 10 bases at V and 5 bases at J, leaving 10 bases unmatched. Germline CDR1 MNHEY, CDR2 SVGAGI. The CDR3: CAKLAGGGDEQYF. Written as DNA, the CDR3 is TGTGCCAAGTTGGCGGGGGGAGGTGACGAGCAGTACTTC.

This clone was recorded at least ten times. The chain carries TRBV28 and TRBJ1-2, with 7 nucleotides matching TRBD1. V lost 7 bases and J lost 8; bases outside the gene matches: 13. This CDR3 comprises 14 residues. The germline V gene encodes CDR1 MDHEN and CDR2 SYDVKM. The CDR3 sequence: CASTPGQRTLGYTF. DNA for the CDR3: TGTGCCAGCACCCCGGGACAGCGAACGCTCGGCTACACCTTC.

This clone was observed many times. The genes are TRBV9 and TRBJ2-3; TRBD1 matches at 7 bases. The CDR3 runs to 15 residues. Germline V gene data show CDR1 as SGDLS and CDR2 as YYNGEE. J lost 4 bases, V lost 3 bases, and 8 bases had no gene match. CDR3 DNA sequence: TGTGCCAGCAGCGACACAGGGGCAATCTCAGATACGCAGTATTTT. It codes for CASSDTGAISDTQYF.

By share of the sample, this clone is medium-sized (0.01 to 0.1%). The J gene is TRBJ1-2, the V gene TRBV6-5; D remains ambiguous. The CDR3 extends over 13 amino acids. Germline CDR1 is MNHEY and CDR2 is SVGAGI. Trimming removed 2 bases from V and 5 bases from J, with 9 bases in between. The CDR3 loop reads CASSYVGSYGYTF. CDR3 coding DNA: TGTGCCAGCAGTTACGTCGGTTCGTATGGCTACACCTTC.

This clone appeared many times. This chain connects TRBV4-2 to TRBJ2-7; TRBD2 might be the D (5 bases). The CDR3 length is 13 residues. Trimming pared 7 bases from V and 7 bases from J, leaving 17 bases between. CDR1 is LGHNA and CDR2 is YNFKEQ in the germline V gene. This chain's CDR3 is CASTSTREGEQYF. For the CDR3, the DNA is TGTGCCAGCACCTCAACTCGAGAGGGTGAGCAGTACTTC.

In its sample, this clone was seen many times. The chain has TRBV18 and TRBJ1-5, with a weak D call TRBD1 (6 bases). V lost 5 bases to trimming and J lost 1 base, with 9 bases between them. The CDR3 runs 14 residues. Germline lookup yields CDR1 KGHSH and CDR2 LQKENI. Written as DNA, the CDR3 is TGTGCCAGCTCATCAGGGACAAGCAATCAGCCCCAGCATTTT. Translated, it gives CASSSGTSNQPQHF.

This clone came up many times. This rearrangement joins TRBV15 to TRBJ1-4; 8 nucleotides line up with TRBD1. The CDR3 sequence is 15 residues long. The germline V gene has CDR1 LNHNV and CDR2 YYDKDF (reference sequence). V was clipped by 3 bases and J by 4 bases; unmatched bases: 4. The CDR3 loop reads CATSSRQGINEKLFF. Written as DNA, the CDR3 is TGTGCCACCAGCAGCAGACAGGGGATTAATGAAAAACTGTTTTTT.